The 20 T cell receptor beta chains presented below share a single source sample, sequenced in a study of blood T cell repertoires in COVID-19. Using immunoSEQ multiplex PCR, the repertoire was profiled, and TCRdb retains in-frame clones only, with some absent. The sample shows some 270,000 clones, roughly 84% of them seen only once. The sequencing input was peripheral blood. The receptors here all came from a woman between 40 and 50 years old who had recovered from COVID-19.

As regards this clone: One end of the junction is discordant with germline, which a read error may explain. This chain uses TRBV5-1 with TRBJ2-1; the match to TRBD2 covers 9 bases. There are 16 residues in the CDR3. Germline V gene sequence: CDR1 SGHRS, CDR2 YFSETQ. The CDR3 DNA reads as TGCGCCCGCAGCTTGGGGGGGCGGGGGGGTTTCGATGAGCAGTTCTTC. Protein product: CARSLGGRGGFDEQFF.

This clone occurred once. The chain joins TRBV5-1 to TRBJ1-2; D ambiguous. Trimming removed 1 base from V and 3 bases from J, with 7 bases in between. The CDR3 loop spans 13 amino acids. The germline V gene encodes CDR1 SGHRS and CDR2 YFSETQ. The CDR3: CASSLYTDYGYTF. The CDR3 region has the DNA TGCGCCAGCAGCTTGTATACGGACTATGGCTACACCTTC.

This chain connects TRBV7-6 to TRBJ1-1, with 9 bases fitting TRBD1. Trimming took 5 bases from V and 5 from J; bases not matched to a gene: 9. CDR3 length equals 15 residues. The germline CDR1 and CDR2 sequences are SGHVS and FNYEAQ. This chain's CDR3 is CASSANRGRNTEAFF. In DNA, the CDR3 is TGTGCCAGCAGCGCAAACAGGGGGCGGAATACTGAAGCTTTCTTT. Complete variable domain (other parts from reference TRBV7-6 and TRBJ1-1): GAGVSQSPRYKVTKRGQDVALRCDPISGHVSLYWYRQALGQGPEFLTYFNYEAQQDKSGLPNDRFSAERPEGSISTLTIQRTEQRDSAMYRCASSANRGRNTEAFFGQGTRLTVV.

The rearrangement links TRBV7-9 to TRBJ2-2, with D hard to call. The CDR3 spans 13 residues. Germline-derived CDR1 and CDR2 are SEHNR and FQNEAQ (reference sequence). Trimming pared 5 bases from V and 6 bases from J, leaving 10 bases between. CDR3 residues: CASSPSPAGELFF. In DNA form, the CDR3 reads TGTGCCAGCAGCCCGAGCCCCGCCGGGGAGCTGTTTTTT.

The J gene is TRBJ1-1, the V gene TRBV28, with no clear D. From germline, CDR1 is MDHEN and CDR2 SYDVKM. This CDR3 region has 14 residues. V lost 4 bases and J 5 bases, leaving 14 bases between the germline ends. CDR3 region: CASSSPRGGTEAFF. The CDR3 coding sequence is TGTGCCAGCAGTTCCCCTCGAGGCGGGACTGAAGCTTTCTTT.

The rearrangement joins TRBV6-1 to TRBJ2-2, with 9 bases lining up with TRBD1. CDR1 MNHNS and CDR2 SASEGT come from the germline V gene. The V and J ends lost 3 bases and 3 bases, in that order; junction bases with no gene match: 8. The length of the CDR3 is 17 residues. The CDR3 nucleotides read TGTGCCAGCAGTGAGTTGACAGGGGGTATCTACACCGGGGAGCTGTTTTTT. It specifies CASSELTGGIYTGELFF.

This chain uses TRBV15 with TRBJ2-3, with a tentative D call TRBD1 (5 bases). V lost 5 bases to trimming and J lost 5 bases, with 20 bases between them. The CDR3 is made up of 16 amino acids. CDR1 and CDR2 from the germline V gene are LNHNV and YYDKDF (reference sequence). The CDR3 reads CATSARPVQVIDTQYF. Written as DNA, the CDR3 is TGTGCCACCAGCGCCCGTCCGGTACAGGTTATAGATACGCAGTATTTT.

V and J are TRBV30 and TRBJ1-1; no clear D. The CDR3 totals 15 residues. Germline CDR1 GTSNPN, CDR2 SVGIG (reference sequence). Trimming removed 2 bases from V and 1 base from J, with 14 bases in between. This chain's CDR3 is CAWSSGVPRNTEAFF. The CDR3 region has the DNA TGTGCCTGGAGTTCAGGCGTCCCAAGGAACACTGAAGCTTTCTTT.

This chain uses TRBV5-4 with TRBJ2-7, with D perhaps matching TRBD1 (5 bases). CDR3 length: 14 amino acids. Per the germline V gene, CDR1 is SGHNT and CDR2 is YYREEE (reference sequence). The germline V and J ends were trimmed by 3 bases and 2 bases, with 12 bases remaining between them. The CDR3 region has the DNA TGTGCCAGCAGCTCCACCCAGGGAACCTACGAGCAGTACTTC. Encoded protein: CASSSTQGTYEQYF.

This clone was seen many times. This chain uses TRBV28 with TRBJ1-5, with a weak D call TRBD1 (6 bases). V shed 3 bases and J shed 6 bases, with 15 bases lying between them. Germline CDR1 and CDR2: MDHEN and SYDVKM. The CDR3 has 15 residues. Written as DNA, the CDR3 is TGTGCCAGCAGTTTGGGGGGGCGCAGGGGTCAGCCCCAGCATTTT. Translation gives CASSLGGRRGQPQHF.

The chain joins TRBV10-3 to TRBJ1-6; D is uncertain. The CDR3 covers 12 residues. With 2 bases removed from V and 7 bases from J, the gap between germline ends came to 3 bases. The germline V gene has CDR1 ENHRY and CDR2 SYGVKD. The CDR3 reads CAISETNSPLHF. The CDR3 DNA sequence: TGTGCCATCAGTGAGACAAATTCACCCCTCCACTTT.

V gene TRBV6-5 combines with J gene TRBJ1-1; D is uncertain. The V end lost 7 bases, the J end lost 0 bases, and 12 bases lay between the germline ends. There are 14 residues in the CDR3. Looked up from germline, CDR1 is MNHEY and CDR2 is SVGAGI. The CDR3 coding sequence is TGTGCCAGCACCCTCGGACTCATGAACACTGAAGCTTTCTTT. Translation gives CASTLGLMNTEAFF.

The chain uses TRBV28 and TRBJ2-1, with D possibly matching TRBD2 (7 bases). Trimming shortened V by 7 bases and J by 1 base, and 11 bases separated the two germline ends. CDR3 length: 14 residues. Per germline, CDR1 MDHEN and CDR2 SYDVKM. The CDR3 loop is CASIGGGSYNEQFF. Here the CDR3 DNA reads TGTGCCAGCATAGGGGGGGGGTCCTACAATGAGCAGTTCTTC.

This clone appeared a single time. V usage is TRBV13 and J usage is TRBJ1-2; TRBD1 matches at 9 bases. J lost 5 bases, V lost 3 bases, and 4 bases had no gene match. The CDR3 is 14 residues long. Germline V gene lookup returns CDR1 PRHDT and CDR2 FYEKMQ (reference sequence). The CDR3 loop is CASSLNRGPYGYTF. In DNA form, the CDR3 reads TGTGCCAGCAGCTTGAACAGGGGGCCTTATGGCTACACCTTC.

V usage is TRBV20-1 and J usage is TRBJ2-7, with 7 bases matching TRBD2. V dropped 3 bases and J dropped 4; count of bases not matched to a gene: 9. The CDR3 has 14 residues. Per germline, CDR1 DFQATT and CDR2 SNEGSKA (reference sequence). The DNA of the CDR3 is TGCAGTGCTAGTGGGGCTAGCGGAACATACGAGCAGTACTTC. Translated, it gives CSASGASGTYEQYF.

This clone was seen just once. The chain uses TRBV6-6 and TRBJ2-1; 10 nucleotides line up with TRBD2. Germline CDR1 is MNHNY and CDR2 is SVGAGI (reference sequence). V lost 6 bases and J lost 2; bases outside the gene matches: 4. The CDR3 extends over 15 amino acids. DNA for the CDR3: TGTGCCAGCAGCCTGGGACTAGCGCCCTACAATGAGCAGTTCTTC. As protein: CASSLGLAPYNEQFF.

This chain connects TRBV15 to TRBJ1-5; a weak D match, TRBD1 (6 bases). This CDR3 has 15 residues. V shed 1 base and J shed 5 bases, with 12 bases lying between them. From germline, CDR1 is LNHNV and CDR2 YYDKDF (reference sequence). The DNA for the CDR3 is TGTGCCACCAGCAGAGGTGGACAGAAACATCAGCCCCAGCATTTT. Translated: CATSRGGQKHQPQHF.

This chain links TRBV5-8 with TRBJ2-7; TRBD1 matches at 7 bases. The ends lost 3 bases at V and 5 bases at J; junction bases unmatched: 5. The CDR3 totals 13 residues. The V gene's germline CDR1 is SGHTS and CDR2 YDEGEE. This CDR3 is CASSWNDRDEQYF. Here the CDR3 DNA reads TGTGCCAGCAGCTGGAACGACAGGGACGAGCAGTACTTC.

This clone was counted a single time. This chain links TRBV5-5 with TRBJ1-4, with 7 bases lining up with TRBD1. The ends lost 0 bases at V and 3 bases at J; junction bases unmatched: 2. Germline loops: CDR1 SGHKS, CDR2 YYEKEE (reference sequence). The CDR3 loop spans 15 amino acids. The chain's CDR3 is CASSLGGGPNEKLFF. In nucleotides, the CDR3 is TGTGCCAGCAGCTTGGGAGGGGGCCCTAATGAAAAACTGTTTTTT.

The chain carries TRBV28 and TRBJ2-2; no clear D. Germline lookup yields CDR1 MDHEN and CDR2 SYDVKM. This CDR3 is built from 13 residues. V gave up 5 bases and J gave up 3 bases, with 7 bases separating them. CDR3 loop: CASSPPYTGELFF. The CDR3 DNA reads TGTGCCAGCAGTCCCCCATACACCGGGGAGCTGTTTTTT.